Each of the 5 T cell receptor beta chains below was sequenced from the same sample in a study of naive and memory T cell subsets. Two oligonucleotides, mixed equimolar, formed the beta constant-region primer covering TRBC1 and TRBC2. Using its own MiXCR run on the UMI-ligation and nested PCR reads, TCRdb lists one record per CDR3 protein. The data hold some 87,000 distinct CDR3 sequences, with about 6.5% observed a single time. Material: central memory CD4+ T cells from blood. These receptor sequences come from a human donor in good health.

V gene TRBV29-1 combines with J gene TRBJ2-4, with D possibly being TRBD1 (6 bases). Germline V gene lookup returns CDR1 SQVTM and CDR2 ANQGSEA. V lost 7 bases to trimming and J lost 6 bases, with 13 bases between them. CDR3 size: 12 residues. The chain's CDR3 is CSARGQRNIQYF. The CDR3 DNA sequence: TGCAGCGCCCGTGGACAGCGAAACATTCAGTACTTC.

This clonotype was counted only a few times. CDR3 nucleotide sequence: TGTGCCTGGAGTGAGGACAGGAGTAAAGAGACCCAGTACTTC. It encodes CAWSEDRSKETQYF. The rearrangement links TRBV30 to TRBJ2-5, with 7 bases fitting TRBD1. Germline V gives CDR1 GTSNPN, CDR2 SVGIG (reference sequence). This CDR3 contains 14 residues. Losses at the gene ends were 1 base for V and 3 bases for J; bases not matched to a gene: 5.

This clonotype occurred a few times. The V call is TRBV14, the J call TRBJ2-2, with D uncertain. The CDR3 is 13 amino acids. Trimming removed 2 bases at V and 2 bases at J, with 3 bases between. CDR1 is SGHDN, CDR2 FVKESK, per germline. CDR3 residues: CASSQQNTGELFF. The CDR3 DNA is TGTGCCAGCAGCCAACAAAACACCGGGGAGCTGTTTTTT.

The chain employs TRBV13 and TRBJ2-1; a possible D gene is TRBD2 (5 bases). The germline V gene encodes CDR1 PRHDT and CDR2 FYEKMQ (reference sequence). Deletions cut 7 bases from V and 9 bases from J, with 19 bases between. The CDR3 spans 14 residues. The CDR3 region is CASTLVEARGEQFF. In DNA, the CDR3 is TGTGCCAGCACCCTCGTTGAAGCCCGGGGTGAGCAGTTCTTC.

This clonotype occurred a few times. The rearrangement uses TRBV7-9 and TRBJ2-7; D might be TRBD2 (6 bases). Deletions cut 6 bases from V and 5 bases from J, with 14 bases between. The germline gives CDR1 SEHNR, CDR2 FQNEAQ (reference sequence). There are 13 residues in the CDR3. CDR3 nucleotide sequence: TGTGCCAGCAGTAATGCGGGGAGCGACGAGCAGTACTTC. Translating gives CASSNAGSDEQYF.